This T cell receptor beta chain was captured in a study of shared clonotypes between healthy human individuals. Authors' processing steps: In the immunoSEQ data, sequences were junction-only and lacked quality scores, so filtering differed. Profiling relied on immunoSEQ multiplex PCR, and the TCRdb table lists in-frame clones only, not all of them. V, J and clone size are those of that table, while D and trimming were read from the DNA. The sample lists roughly 2,000,000 clones, approximately 94% seen once, with approximately 1% in the top ten. To note about this clone: Its antigen is not identified.

CDR3 size: 15 residues. V was clipped by 6 bases and J by 3 bases; unmatched bases: 9. Per germline, CDR1 LNHDA and CDR2 SQIVND (reference sequence). Naive-designated CD8 cells lacked CD45RO, were positively enriched for CCR7, and omitted terminally differentiated effector memory CD45RA+ cells. The study, taken as a whole, reports: Clonotype sharing across a few donors was observed for around 5% of naive CD4 clonotypes. The expectation was that sequencing depth would affect clonotype sharing among donors.

This sequence was found in a man aged 18 to 29 in good health. The genes are TRBV19 and TRBJ2-7, with TRBD2 matching over 9 bases. The sequencing sample was made of naive CD8+ T cells sorted from blood. This CDR3 reads CASRVAGDTYYEQYF. CDR3 nucleotide sequence: TGTGCCAGTAGGGTAGCGGGAGATACTTACTACGAGCAGTACTTC.